This TCR beta chain was sequenced during a study of blood T cell repertoires in COVID-19. About the research overall: The United States, Italy and Spain supplied acute and convalescent COVID-19 samples.

In the source study's methods: Amplification of reference gene primers provided the estimated nucleated cell counts. Assay used: immunoSEQ multiplex PCR; TCRdb lists only in-frame clones, some missing. D and trimming were read from the DNA, whereas the V and J calls and clone size are those reported in that table. The sample contains about 220,000 clones, about 80% of which appear only once. This CDR3 contains 14 residues. Germline CDR1 SEHNR, CDR2 FQNEAQ (reference sequence). Trimming took 5 bases from V and 5 from J; bases not matched to a gene: 9. The chain combines TRBV7-9 with TRBJ2-7; TRBD1 aligns across 7 bases. The TCR originated in an older woman with acute or convalescent COVID-19. Sequenced material: peripheral blood. In DNA form, the CDR3 reads TGTGCCAGCAGCACCACAACAGGGGTCCACGAGCAGTACTTC. This translates into CASSTTTGVHEQYF.